This T cell receptor beta chain was profiled in a study of PD-L1 blockade in urothelial cancer. Study-wide background: Blood samples had a median of around 150,000 T cells.

CDR1 is SGHKS and CDR2 is YYEKEE in the germline V gene (reference sequence). This CDR3 is built from 18 residues. V was clipped by 0 bases and J by 1 base, with 17 bases between them. PCRs were each spiked with synthetic TCR analog templates. TCRdb's copy holds only in-frame clones and misses some; the assay was immunoSEQ multiplex PCR. The data contain more than 60,000 clones, approximately 91% of them singletons. Stated time point: peripheral blood 6 weeks after treatment start. The receptor's source is a man aged 60 to 69 with urothelial cancer. J is TRBJ1-5 and V is TRBV5-5, with a possible D match to TRBD1 (6 bases). Sequences were derived from PBMCs, sampled around atezolizumab (anti-PD-L1) treatment. In DNA form, the CDR3 reads TGTGCCAGCAGCTTGGGGGGCAGGGGTCACCCAAGCAATCAGCCCCAGCATTTT. Encoded protein: CASSLGGRGHPSNQPQHF.